A single sample is the source of the 15 T cell receptor beta chains below, sequenced in a study of T cell responses to AZD1222 COVID-19 vaccine. The table came from immunoSEQ multiplex PCR; TCRdb's copy has only in-frame clones and leaves some out. The profile covers tens of thousands of clones, with 70% to 90% appearing a single time and 1.5% taken by the ten largest. The sequencing used peripheral blood, collected on day 0 of AZD1222 vaccination. These receptors were obtained from an adult in good health.

The chain employs TRBV5-6 and TRBJ1-1; D is undetermined. The germline V and J ends were trimmed by 3 bases and 7 bases, with 10 bases remaining between them. Germline CDR1 is SGHDT and CDR2 is YYEEEE. The CDR3 is 12 residues long. The CDR3 DNA follows: TGTGCCAGCAGCTCCGGGAGGGTTGAAGCTTTCTTT. Amino acid sequence: CASSSGRVEAFF.

This chain uses TRBV18 with TRBJ2-4; D may match TRBD1 or TRBD2 (5 bases each). Trimming removed 6 bases from V and 3 bases from J, with 15 bases in between. Germline V gene sequence: CDR1 KGHSH, CDR2 LQKENI. The CDR3 is made up of 15 amino acids. The CDR3 spells CASSREGTRKNIQYF. In DNA form, the CDR3 reads TGTGCCAGCTCTAGAGAGGGGACGCGCAAAAACATTCAGTACTTC.

This clone was observed a single time. The chain recombines TRBV5-4 with TRBJ2-3; 9 bases line up with TRBD2. CDR3 size: 17 residues. The germline CDR1 and CDR2 sequences are SGHNT and YYREEE (reference sequence). J gave up 4 bases and V 4 bases, and 13 bases lay outside the gene matches. The CDR3 sequence is CASSLQLAGWAPDTQYF. The CDR3 DNA is TGTGCCAGCAGCCTCCAACTAGCGGGTTGGGCCCCAGATACGCAGTATTTT.

The V and J genes are TRBV27 and TRBJ1-4, with TRBD1 as a possible D gene (6 bases). The germline V and J ends were trimmed by 6 bases and 7 bases, with 18 bases remaining between them. Germline loops: CDR1 MNHEY, CDR2 SMNVEV (reference sequence). There are 15 residues in the CDR3. CDR3 amino acids: CASRGPGAHSEKLFF. CDR3 DNA sequence: TGTGCCAGCAGGGGACCAGGGGCTCATAGTGAAAAACTGTTTTTT.

This clone was counted once. The chain has TRBV7-8 and TRBJ2-7; TRBD2 matches at 7 bases. The V gene end was trimmed by 1 base and the J gene end by 2 bases; junction bases not matched to a gene: 2. This CDR3 has 14 amino acids. CDR1 is SGHVS and CDR2 is FQNEAQ in the germline V gene. The CDR3 reads CASSLVAGAYEQYF. The CDR3 bases are TGTGCCAGCAGCTTAGTTGCGGGAGCCTACGAGCAGTACTTC. The complete variable domain, with remaining parts taken from reference TRBV7-8 and TRBJ2-7, reads GAGVSQSPRYKVAKRGQDVALRCDPISGHVSLFWYQQALGQGPEFLTYFQNEAQLDKSGLPSDRFFAERPEGSVSTLKIQRTQQEDSAVYLCASSLVAGAYEQYFGPGTRLTVT.

The rearrangement joins TRBV19 to TRBJ1-5, with no clear D. This CDR3 spans 14 amino acids. Per germline, CDR1 LNHDA and CDR2 SQIVND (reference sequence). Trimming stripped 5 bases from V and 6 bases from J, with 14 bases between. CDR3 in amino acids: CASSSLGELQPQHF. The CDR3 DNA is TGTGCCAGTAGTTCACTCGGGGAGCTTCAGCCCCAGCATTTT. The whole variable domain, remainder taken from reference TRBV19 and TRBJ1-5, is DGGITQSPKYLFRKEGQNVTLSCEQNLNHDAMYWYRQDPGQGLRLIYYSQIVNDFQKGDIAEGYSVSREKKESFPLTVTSAQKNPTAFYLCASSSLGELQPQHFGDGTRLSIL.

The chain has TRBV7-9 and TRBJ1-3, with D unclear. Per germline, CDR1 SEHNR and CDR2 FQNEAQ (reference sequence). The CDR3 length is 13 residues. V lost 5 bases and J lost 4, with 9 bases in between. CDR3 region: CASSLERGNTIYF. CDR3 nucleotide sequence: TGTGCCAGCAGCCTAGAAAGAGGAAACACCATATATTTT.

This chain connects TRBV14 to TRBJ1-1; 7 nucleotides agree with TRBD1. This CDR3 contains 14 residues. V trimming: 5 bases; J trimming: 1 base; junction bases outside the gene matches: 4. Germline CDR1 is SGHDN and CDR2 is FVKESK. This CDR3 reads CASSSTGRNTEAFF. Written as DNA, the CDR3 is TGTGCCAGCAGCTCGACAGGGAGGAACACTGAAGCTTTCTTT.

This chain links TRBV5-4 with TRBJ1-1; D is uncertain. V was shortened by 6 bases and J by 2 bases, with 14 bases between the two germline ends. The CDR3 extends over 14 amino acids. The germline CDR1 and CDR2 sequences are SGHNT and YYREEE (reference sequence). CDR3 sequence: CASNSRADNTEAFF. The CDR3 DNA sequence: TGTGCCAGCAATTCGCGTGCAGACAACACTGAAGCTTTCTTT.

The chain carries TRBV5-1 and TRBJ2-5; 8 positions match TRBD2. CDR1 and CDR2 (germline): SGHRS, YFSETQ. The CDR3 is 15 residues long. J was trimmed by 5 bases and V by 7 bases; bases with no gene match: 13. Written as DNA, the CDR3 is TGCGCCAGCTGGGGGACTAGGTCTGACTTTGAGACCCAGTACTTC. As protein: CASWGTRSDFETQYF.

The chain couples TRBV7-9 to TRBJ1-1; unclear D gene. Germline V gives CDR1 SEHNR, CDR2 FQNEAQ (reference sequence). Trimming stripped 11 bases from V and 5 bases from J, with 18 bases between. The CDR3 has 13 amino acids. The CDR3 here is CAGVLSGGTEAFF. The CDR3 nucleotides are TGTGCCGGGGTTCTATCCGGTGGGACTGAAGCTTTCTTT.

For the CDR3, the DNA is TGTGCTAGTGGTTTTGGTTGGGGGGAAGCGGATACGCAGTATTTT. It encodes CASGFGWGEADTQYF. The chain links TRBV12-5 to TRBJ2-3; D possibly corresponds to TRBD2 (6 bases). CDR1 and CDR2 (germline): LGHNT, FRNRAP. Trimming shortened V by 3 bases and J by 6 bases, and 16 bases separated the two germline ends. The CDR3 extends over 15 amino acids.

This chain connects TRBV4-1 to TRBJ1-2; 8 positions match TRBD1. The junction had 12 bases not matched to a gene; V was cut back by 6 bases and J by 3 bases. The germline V gene encodes CDR1 MGHRA and CDR2 YSYEKL. The CDR3 is made up of 16 amino acids. The CDR3 region has the DNA TGCGCCAGCAGAACCGGGACAGGACAAAACCACTATGGCTACACCTTC. This sequence encodes CASRTGTGQNHYGYTF.

The chain employs TRBV5-4 and TRBJ2-5; weak D call: TRBD2 (5 bases). Deletions cut 5 bases from V and 7 bases from J, with 9 bases between. There are 11 residues in the CDR3. Germline-derived CDR1 and CDR2 are SGHNT and YYREEE (reference sequence). The CDR3 nucleotides read TGTGCCAGCAGTAACGAGGGGACCCAGTACTTC. Translation: CASSNEGTQYF.

The rearrangement joins TRBV25-1 to TRBJ2-5; 9 nucleotides agree with TRBD1. This CDR3 is 13 amino acids long. The junction had 2 bases not matched to a gene; V was cut back by 4 bases and J by 5 bases. Germline V gives CDR1 MGHDK, CDR2 SYGVNS. The CDR3 bases are TGTGCCAGCAGTGGACAGGGGGTGGAGACCCAGTACTTC. Translating gives CASSGQGVETQYF.